This record looks at one T cell receptor (beta chain) sequence and its context. This clone was seen once. Its recognized antigen is unknown. One base away there is no much larger clone; base qualities are not given. This sample stems from a study of blood T cell repertoires in COVID-19 (dated by TCRdb to the early 2020s). Notes on the research overall: The collaborator samples originated in the United States, Italy and Spain and spanned the acute and convalescent phases of COVID-19. The material from the prospective study consisted of cDNA or gDNA derived from T cells, B-cell-depleted T cells, or PBMCs. The dataset comprised deeply sampled blood TCRbeta repertoires from subjects exposed to, actively infected with, or recovered from COVID-19. The repertoires were released in a freely available public database intended as a resource for research on the immune response to SARS-CoV-2. The samples were drawn from two sources: the first 160 participants of the ongoing ImmuneRACE study, and 1,200 or so subjects contributed by 6 global collaborators. Sample metadata almost always included a de-identified subject ID, COVID-19 status, age in years and sex. HLA class I and class II types, where available, came from metadata supplied by the sample provider rather than from assay-based typing.

TCRbeta CDR3 regions were amplified from genomic DNA using the immunoSEQ Assay, a bias-controlled multiplex PCR. The study's own analysis went as follows. The number of nucleated cells in each sample was estimated from the amplification of reference gene primers within the assay. To quantify the absolute abundance of each unique TCRbeta CDR3 rearrangement, sequence reads were collapsed and filtered. Productive Simpson clonality was computed per sample as the square root of Simpson's diversity index over productive rearrangements. Entries here come from immuneACCESS through TCRdb and include only in-frame sequences with V and J called. Some clones fail to appear in such tables; in the studies checked, an unresolved V gene covers under half of the shortfall, and the cause of the remainder is unknown. That table gives V, J and clone size, and the DNA gave D and trimming. Within this sample are more than 90,000 clones, with 86% of them counted one time only. 7.9% of the sample comes from the top ten.

The CDR3 contains 17 residues, cysteine and phenylalanine counted. Kept here is only the CDR3 DNA, which spans 51 bases and is read in frame from base 1. The germline V gene yields KGHDR for CDR1 and SFDVKD for CDR2. The junction shows trimming of 7 bases on V and 6 bases on J, and the gene matches do not reach 15 bases of it. The study at large found these results: Clinical and demographic metadata were provided uncurated, with the amount varying by source and participant.

A second Seattle source provided samples from volunteer blood donors who had recovered from COVID-19. Whole blood was collected in K2EDTA tubes by collaborating institutions according to the institutions' own protocols. For TCRbeta analysis, collaborators shipped samples in one of three forms: frozen whole blood, isolated PBMCs, or DNA extracted from either of those sample types. Specimen: peripheral blood. The sequence links TRBV24-1 to TRBJ2-2; TRBD1 lines up with 8 middle nucleotides. The clonotype comes from a man aged 70-80 years who had recovered from COVID-19. The CDR3: CATSRSPPGQGSGELFF. The DNA sequence reads TGTGCCACCAGCCGAAGTCCCCCCGGACAGGGATCCGGGGAGCTGTTTTTT.